This T cell receptor (beta chain) originates from a study of identical twins. MiXCR, applied by TCRdb to the 5' RACE reads, yields one record per CDR3 protein. The sample holds 150,000 or so distinct CDR3 sequences, around 3.6% seen once. This clonotype was recorded at least ten times. This CDR3 spans 15 amino acids. Losses at the gene ends were 8 bases for V and 5 bases for J; bases not matched to a gene: 9. Germline CDR1 and CDR2: WNHNN and SYGVQD (reference sequence). The TCR sequence derives from a man aged 18 to 30 in good health. This chain uses TRBV10-1 with TRBJ1-4, with TRBD1 matching over 9 bases. Sequencing input: memory T cells sorted from blood. The CDR3 nucleotides read TGCGCCAGCGGACAGGGGAGTATCGGGAATGAAAAACTGTTTTTT. Its protein is CASGQGSIGNEKLFF.